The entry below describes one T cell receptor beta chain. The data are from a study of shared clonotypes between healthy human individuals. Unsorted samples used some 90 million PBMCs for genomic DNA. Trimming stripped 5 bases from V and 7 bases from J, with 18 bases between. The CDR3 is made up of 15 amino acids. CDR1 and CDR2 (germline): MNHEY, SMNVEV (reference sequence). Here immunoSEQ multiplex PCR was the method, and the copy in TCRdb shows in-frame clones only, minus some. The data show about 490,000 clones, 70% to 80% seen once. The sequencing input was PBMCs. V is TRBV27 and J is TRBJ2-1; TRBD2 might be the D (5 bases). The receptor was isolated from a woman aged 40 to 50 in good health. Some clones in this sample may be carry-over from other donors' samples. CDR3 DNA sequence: TGTGCCAGCAGTCCGCTGGCGCCCAGAGGGAATGAGCAGTTCTTC. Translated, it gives CASSPLAPRGNEQFF.